The next 23 T cell receptor beta chains were all read from a single sample in a study of blood T cell repertoires in COVID-19. Sequenced by immunoSEQ multiplex PCR; TCRdb stores in-frame clones only, minus some. There are about 120,000 clones in the sample; around nine tenths occur only once, and 1.2% lies in the top ten. Sequencing input: peripheral blood. These receptor sequences come from a woman at least 80 years old with acute or convalescent COVID-19.

The rearrangement uses TRBV5-1 and TRBJ2-5, with D perhaps assigned TRBD1 or TRBD2 (5 bases each). The V gene lost 4 bases and the J gene lost 2 bases, with 18 bases spanning the gap. CDR3 length equals 16 residues. Germline V gene sequence: CDR1 SGHRS, CDR2 YFSETQ. Written as DNA, the CDR3 is TGCGCCAGCAGCCTGGGGGTTCGGGTTTCTCAAGAGACCCAGTACTTC. It encodes CASSLGVRVSQETQYF.

The gene calls are TRBV11-2 and TRBJ2-7; 8 bases are shared with TRBD1. Germline V gene data show CDR1 as SGHAT and CDR2 as FQNNGV. V shed 3 bases, J shed 6 bases, and the junction held 10 bases outside the gene matches. The CDR3 has 15 amino acids. CDR3 coding DNA: TGTGCCAGCAGCTTTCTCCGGGACAGGCACGGCGAGCAGTACTTC. This translates into CASSFLRDRHGEQYF.

This chain links TRBV5-1 with TRBJ2-1; 11 bases are shared with TRBD2. CDR1 is SGHRS and CDR2 is YFSETQ in the germline V gene. Trimming took 2 bases from V and 8 from J; bases not matched to a gene: 6. There are 15 residues in the CDR3. CDR3 DNA sequence: TGCGCCAGCAGCTTAAATAGCGGGAGGGCGGATGAGCAGTTCTTC. Protein product: CASSLNSGRADEQFF.

J is TRBJ2-1 and V is TRBV5-1; the D is unclear. The germline V and J ends were trimmed by 4 bases and 3 bases, with 5 bases remaining between them. This CDR3 spans 12 amino acids. The germline V gene has CDR1 SGHRS and CDR2 YFSETQ. The CDR3 protein is CASSVGYNEQFF. For the CDR3, the DNA is TGCGCCAGCAGCGTCGGCTACAATGAGCAGTTCTTC.

The chain carries TRBV11-2 and TRBJ1-1; 9 bases fit TRBD1. This CDR3 is 14 amino acids long. Losses at the gene ends were 1 base for V and 5 bases for J; bases not matched to a gene: 2. Looked up from germline, CDR1 is SGHAT and CDR2 is FQNNGV. The CDR3 loop is CASSLVQGATEAFF. The CDR3 DNA sequence: TGTGCCAGCAGCTTAGTACAGGGGGCAACTGAAGCTTTCTTT.

This chain joins TRBV7-3 and TRBJ2-2; D not resolved. CDR3 size: 15 residues. The V gene lost 1 base and the J gene lost 2 bases, with 8 bases spanning the gap. The germline V gene has CDR1 SGHTA and CDR2 FQGTGA. The chain's CDR3 is CASSLSPLNTGELFF. DNA for the CDR3: TGTGCCAGCAGCTTAAGTCCCTTAAACACCGGGGAGCTGTTTTTT.

The chain combines TRBV2 with TRBJ1-1, with 7 bases that match TRBD1. CDR3 length: 15 residues. Germline assignment: CDR1 SNHLY and CDR2 FYNNEI. With V trimmed by 3 bases and J by 4 bases, 8 bases remained unmatched. CDR3 nucleotide sequence: TGTGCCAGCAGTGAGAACACAGGGGTGAGCACTGAAGCTTTCTTT. This encodes CASSENTGVSTEAFF.

The chain combines TRBV24-1 with TRBJ2-1, with 9 bases identical to TRBD1. CDR1 is KGHDR, CDR2 SFDVKD, per germline. This CDR3 is built from 15 residues. V trimming: 3 bases; J trimming: 6 bases; junction bases outside the gene matches: 5. The CDR3 sequence is CATSDPGTGSNEQFF. CDR3 DNA: TGTGCCACCAGTGATCCCGGGACAGGGTCCAATGAGCAGTTCTTC.

The gene calls are TRBV3-1 (or the pseudogene TRBV3-2) and TRBJ1-2; the match to TRBD1 covers 10 bases. J was trimmed by 12 bases and V by 5 bases; bases with no gene match: 15. This CDR3 spans 15 amino acids. Germline CDR1 LGHDT, CDR2 YNNKEL (reference sequence). The CDR3 nucleotides read TGTGCCAGCAGCTTCTCCGGGACAGGGGCCCGTCGTCACACCTTC. It is translated as CASSFSGTGARRHTF.

In its sample, this clone was seen many times. This chain uses TRBV19 with TRBJ1-5; 7 bases fit TRBD1. In germline, CDR1 is LNHDA, CDR2 SQIVND (reference sequence). V lost 7 bases and J lost 0; bases outside the gene matches: 15. The CDR3 length is 18 residues. The CDR3: CASTQDREIYRSNQPQHF. As DNA, the CDR3 is TGTGCCAGTACACAAGACAGGGAGATATATCGTAGCAATCAGCCCCAGCATTTT. Based on the CDR3 plus reference TRBV19 and TRBJ1-5, the full variable domain is DGGITQSPKYLFRKEGQNVTLSCEQNLNHDAMYWYRQDPGQGLRLIYYSQIVNDFQKGDIAEGYSVSREKKESFPLTVTSAQKNPTAFYLCASTQDREIYRSNQPQHFGDGTRLSIL.

The gene calls are TRBV12-2 and TRBJ1-4; TRBD1, the table's D call, was not compared with the DNA. TRBV12-2 is a recognized pseudogene. The CDR3 loop spans 14 amino acids. The CDR3, as DNA: TGTGCAAGTCGCGCCACAGGGGCAGAGGAAAAACTGTTTTTT. It specifies CASRATGAEEKLFF.

This clone has only one observation. V and J are TRBV12-5 and TRBJ2-1, with TRBD2 matching over 9 bases. Germline CDR1 and CDR2: LGHNT and FRNRAP. The CDR3 sequence is 16 residues long. V was clipped by 5 bases and J by 7 bases; unmatched bases: 12. The CDR3 sequence is CASGVTILAGKNEQFF. The CDR3 region has the DNA TGTGCTAGTGGTGTCACGATACTAGCGGGTAAGAATGAGCAGTTCTTC.

The chain joins TRBV5-4 to TRBJ2-1, with 10 bases identical to TRBD1. V trimming: 4 bases; J trimming: 7 bases; junction bases outside the gene matches: 5. The CDR3 sequence is 14 residues long. Germline loops: CDR1 SGHNT, CDR2 YYREEE (reference sequence). CDR3 sequence (DNA): TGTGCCAGCAGCACGAGGGGACAGGGGAATGAGCAGTTCTTC. This translates into CASSTRGQGNEQFF.

The chain recombines TRBV7-7 with TRBJ1-3; 7 bases line up with TRBD1. With V trimmed by 5 bases and J by 4 bases, 5 bases remained unmatched. This CDR3 has 14 residues. Germline V gene lookup returns CDR1 SSHAT and CDR2 FNYEAQ (reference sequence). The DNA of the CDR3 is TGTGCCAGCAGCGCCGGGACAGCAGGAAACACCATATATTTT. Translating gives CASSAGTAGNTIYF.

This sequence joins TRBV7-9 and TRBJ1-1, with D unclear. CDR1 is SEHNR, CDR2 FQNEAQ, per germline (reference sequence). The CDR3 length is 12 residues. CDR3 coding DNA: TGTGCTTGGGGAGGGTTCAACACTGAAGCTTTCTTT. Translating gives CAWGGFNTEAFF.

The gene calls are TRBV5-8 and TRBJ1-1; perhaps TRBD1 as D (5 bases). Germline V gene sequence: CDR1 SGHTS, CDR2 YDEGEE. CDR3 length: 14 amino acids. V shed 3 bases and J shed 5 bases, with 14 bases lying between them. The DNA of the CDR3 is TGTGCCAGCAGCTACGGGGGTAAGATAACTGAAGCTTTCTTT. Amino acid sequence: CASSYGGKITEAFF.

This rearrangement joins TRBV6-1 to TRBJ2-4, with TRBD1 matching 9 bases. CDR1 is MNHNS, CDR2 SASEGT, per germline. There are 16 residues in the CDR3. J was trimmed by 6 bases and V by 4 bases; bases with no gene match: 10. The CDR3 reads CASSGRDREVSNIQYF. CDR3 DNA sequence: TGTGCCAGCAGTGGGCGGGACAGGGAGGTTTCAAACATTCAGTACTTC.

The chain couples TRBV5-1 to TRBJ2-1; 8 bases are shared with TRBD1. Germline V gene lookup returns CDR1 SGHRS and CDR2 YFSETQ. The junction had 9 bases not matched to a gene; V was cut back by 1 base and J by 12 bases. The CDR3 length is 14 residues. CDR3 DNA: TGCGCCAGCAGCTTGACCGGACAGGGTGTCGGGCAGTTCTTC. Its translation: CASSLTGQGVGQFF.

A single count supports this clone. This sample also contains other DNA sequences that code for the same CDR3. The rearrangement joins TRBV7-9 to TRBJ1-1, with TRBD1 as a possible D gene (6 bases). V lost 7 bases to trimming and J lost 1 base, with 16 bases between them. This CDR3 has 15 residues. Germline-derived CDR1 and CDR2 are SEHNR and FQNEAQ (reference sequence). The CDR3 sequence: CASTIERGGNTEAFF. The CDR3 bases are TGTGCCAGCACCATAGAGAGGGGGGGGAACACTGAAGCTTTCTTT.

The V call is TRBV7-9, the J call TRBJ2-3; TRBD1 aligns across 8 bases. After removal of 5 bases from V and 1 base from J, the junction contained 11 bases not matched to a gene. Germline CDR1 SEHNR, CDR2 FQNEAQ (reference sequence). The CDR3 extends over 17 amino acids. DNA for the CDR3: TGTGCCAGCAGCCTAAAACAGGGGGTGTACGGCACAGATACGCAGTATTTT. Protein: CASSLKQGVYGTDTQYF.

This chain links TRBV28 with TRBJ1-5; D gene ambiguous. Per the germline V gene, CDR1 is MDHEN and CDR2 is SYDVKM. Trimming stripped 8 bases from V and 6 bases from J, with 20 bases between. The CDR3 totals 15 residues. CDR3 bases: TGTGCCAGCGGTAGCGGGGATTTGCGGAGTCAGCCCCAGCATTTT. Its translation is CASGSGDLRSQPQHF.

The chain recombines TRBV15 with TRBJ2-7; perhaps TRBD1 as D (6 bases). The V end lost 0 bases, the J end lost 5 bases, and 11 bases lay between the germline ends. The germline V gene encodes CDR1 LNHNV and CDR2 YYDKDF (reference sequence). This CDR3 has 14 residues. The CDR3: CATSRDGTRDEQYF. CDR3 sequence (DNA): TGTGCCACCAGCAGAGACGGGACAAGGGACGAGCAGTACTTC.

The chain links TRBV24-1 to TRBJ2-1; 8 bases are a match to TRBD1. Germline loops: CDR1 KGHDR, CDR2 SFDVKD. The CDR3 extends over 15 amino acids. The J segment lost 8 bases and the V segment lost 2 bases, leaving 7 bases of the junction unmatched. The CDR3: CATSDSRRGQYEQFF. The CDR3 region has the DNA TGTGCCACCAGTGATTCCCGCAGGGGGCAGTATGAGCAGTTCTTC.